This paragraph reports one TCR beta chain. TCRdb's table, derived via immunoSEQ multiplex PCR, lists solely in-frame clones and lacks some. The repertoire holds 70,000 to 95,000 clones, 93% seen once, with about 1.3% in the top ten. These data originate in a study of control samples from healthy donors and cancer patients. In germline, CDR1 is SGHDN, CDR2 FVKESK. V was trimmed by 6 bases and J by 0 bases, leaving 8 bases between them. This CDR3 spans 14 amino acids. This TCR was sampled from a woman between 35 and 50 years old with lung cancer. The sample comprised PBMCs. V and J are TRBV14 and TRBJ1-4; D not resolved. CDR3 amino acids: CASSLTATNEKLFF. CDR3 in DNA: TGTGCCAGCAGTCTCACTGCAACTAATGAAAAACTGTTTTTT.